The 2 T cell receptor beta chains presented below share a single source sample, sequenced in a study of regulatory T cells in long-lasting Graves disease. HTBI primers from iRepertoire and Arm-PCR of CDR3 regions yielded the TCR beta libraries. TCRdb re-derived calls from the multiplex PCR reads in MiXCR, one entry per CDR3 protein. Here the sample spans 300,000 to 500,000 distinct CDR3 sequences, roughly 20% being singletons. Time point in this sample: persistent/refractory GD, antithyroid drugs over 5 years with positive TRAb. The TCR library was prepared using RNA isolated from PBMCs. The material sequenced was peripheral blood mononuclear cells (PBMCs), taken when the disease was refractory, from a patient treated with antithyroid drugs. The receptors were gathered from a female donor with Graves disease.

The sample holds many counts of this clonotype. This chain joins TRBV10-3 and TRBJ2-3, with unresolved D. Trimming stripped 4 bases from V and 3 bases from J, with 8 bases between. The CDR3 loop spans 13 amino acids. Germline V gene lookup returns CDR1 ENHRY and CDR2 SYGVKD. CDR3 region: CAISVVGTDTQYF. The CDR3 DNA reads TGTGCCATCAGTGTCGTCGGGACAGATACGCAGTATTTT.

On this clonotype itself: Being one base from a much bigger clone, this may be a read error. The CDR3 nucleotides are TGTGCCAGCAGGAGACTAGCGGGAGTAGCCGAGGAGCTGTTTTTT. Its translation is CASRRLAGVAEELFF. This rearrangement joins TRBV2 to TRBJ2-2; 12 nucleotides line up with TRBD2. Germline V gene sequence: CDR1 SNHLY, CDR2 FYNNEI. The CDR3 covers 15 residues. V lost 6 bases and J lost 10; bases outside the gene matches: 9.